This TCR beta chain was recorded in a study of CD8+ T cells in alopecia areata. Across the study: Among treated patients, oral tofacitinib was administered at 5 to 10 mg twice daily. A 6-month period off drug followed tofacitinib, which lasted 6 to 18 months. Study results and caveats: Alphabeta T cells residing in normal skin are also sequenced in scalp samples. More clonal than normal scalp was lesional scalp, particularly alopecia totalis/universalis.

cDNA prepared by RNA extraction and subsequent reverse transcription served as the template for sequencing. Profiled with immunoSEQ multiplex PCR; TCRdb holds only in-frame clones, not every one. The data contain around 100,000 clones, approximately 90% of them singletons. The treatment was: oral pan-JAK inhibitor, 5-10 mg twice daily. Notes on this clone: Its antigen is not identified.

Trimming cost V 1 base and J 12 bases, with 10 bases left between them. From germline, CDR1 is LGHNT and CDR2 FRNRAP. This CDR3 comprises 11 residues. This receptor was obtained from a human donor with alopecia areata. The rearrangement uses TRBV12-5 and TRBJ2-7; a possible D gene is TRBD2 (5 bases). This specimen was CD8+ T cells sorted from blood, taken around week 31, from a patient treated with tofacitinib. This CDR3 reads CASGLGGIAYF. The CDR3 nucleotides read TGTGCTAGTGGTTTGGGAGGGATAGCGTACTTC.